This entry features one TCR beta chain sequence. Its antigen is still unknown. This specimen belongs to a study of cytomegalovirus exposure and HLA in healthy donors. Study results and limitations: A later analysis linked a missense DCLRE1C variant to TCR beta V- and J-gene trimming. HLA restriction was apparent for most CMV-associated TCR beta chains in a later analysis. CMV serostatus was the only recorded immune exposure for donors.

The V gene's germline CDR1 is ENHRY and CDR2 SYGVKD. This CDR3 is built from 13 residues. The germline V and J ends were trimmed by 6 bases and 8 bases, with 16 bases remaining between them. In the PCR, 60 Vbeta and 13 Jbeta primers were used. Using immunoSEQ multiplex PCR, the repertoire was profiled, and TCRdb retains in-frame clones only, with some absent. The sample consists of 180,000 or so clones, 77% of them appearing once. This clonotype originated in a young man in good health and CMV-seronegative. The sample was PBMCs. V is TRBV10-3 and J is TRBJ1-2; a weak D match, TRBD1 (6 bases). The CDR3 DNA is TGTGCCATCAGATCCCCAGGGGAGTGGGGCTACACCTTC. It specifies CAIRSPGEWGYTF.